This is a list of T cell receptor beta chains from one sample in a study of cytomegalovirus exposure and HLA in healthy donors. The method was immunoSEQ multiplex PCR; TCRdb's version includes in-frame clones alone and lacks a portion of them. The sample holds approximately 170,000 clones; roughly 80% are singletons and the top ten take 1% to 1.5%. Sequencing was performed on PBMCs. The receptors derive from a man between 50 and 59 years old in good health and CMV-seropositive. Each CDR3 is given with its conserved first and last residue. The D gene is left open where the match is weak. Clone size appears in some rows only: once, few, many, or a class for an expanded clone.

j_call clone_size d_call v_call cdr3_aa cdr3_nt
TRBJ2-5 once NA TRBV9 CASSVGQGSETQYF TGTGCCAGCAGCGTAGGTCAGGGATCGGAGACCCAGTACTTC
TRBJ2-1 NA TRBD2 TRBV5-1 CASNTGRLAGAEEQFF TGCGCCAGCAATACAGGCCGACTAGCGGGAGCGGAGGAGCAGTTCTTC
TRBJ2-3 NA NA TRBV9 CASSPSTDTQYF TGTGCCAGCAGCCCGAGCACAGATACGCAGTATTTT
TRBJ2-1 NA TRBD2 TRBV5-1 CASSSFGARGNNNEQFF TGCGCCAGCAGCTCCTTCGGTGCGCGGGGGAATAACAATGAGCAGTTCTTC
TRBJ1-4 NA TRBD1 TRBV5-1 CASSPGAGGSEKLFF TGCGCCAGCAGCCCGGGGGCAGGGGGTAGTGAAAAACTGTTTTTT
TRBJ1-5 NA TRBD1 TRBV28 CASRTVRQGGISNQPQHF TGTGCCAGCAGAACCGTGAGACAGGGGGGTATTAGCAATCAGCCCCAGCATTTT
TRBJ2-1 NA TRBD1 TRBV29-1 CSAAQTGQGGRDEQFF TGCAGCGCCGCACAAACGGGACAGGGAGGAAGGGATGAGCAGTTCTTC
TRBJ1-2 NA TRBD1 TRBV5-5 CASSPDRDYGYTF TGTGCCAGCAGCCCGGACAGGGATTATGGCTACACCTTC
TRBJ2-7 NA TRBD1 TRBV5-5 CASSPRGQESNEQYF TGTGCCAGCAGCCCTAGGGGACAGGAGTCGAACGAGCAGTACTTC
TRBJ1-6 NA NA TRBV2 CASSEEGGIGSPLHF TGTGCCAGCAGTGAAGAGGGAGGCATTGGTTCACCCCTCCACTTT
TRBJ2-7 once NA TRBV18 CASSPAAATSLGQYF TGTGCCAGCTCACCTGCGGCCGCGACCTCTCTAGGGCAGTACTTC
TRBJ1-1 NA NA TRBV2 CASTSGPGAEAFF TGTGCCAGCACTTCCGGACCAGGGGCTGAAGCTTTCTTT
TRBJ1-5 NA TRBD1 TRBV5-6 CASSSFDRGVGQPHHF TGTGCCAGCAGCTCCTTCGACAGGGGGGTGGGTCAGCCCCATCATTTT
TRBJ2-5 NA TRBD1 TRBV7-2 CASSWGQFWETQYF TGTGCCAGCAGCTGGGGACAGTTCTGGGAGACCCAGTACTTC
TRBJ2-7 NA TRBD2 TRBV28 CASSSVSSGRLAGLNEQYF TGTGCCAGCAGTTCGGTGTCCTCGGGCCGACTAGCGGGACTCAACGAGCAGTACTTC
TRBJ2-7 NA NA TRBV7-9 CASSLGSGPSNEQYF TGTGCCAGCAGCTTAGGGAGCGGACCGTCCAACGAGCAGTACTTC
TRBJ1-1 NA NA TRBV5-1 CASSQVSGGGNTEAFF TGCGCCAGCAGCCAAGTGAGTGGGGGGGGGAACACTGAAGCTTTCTTT
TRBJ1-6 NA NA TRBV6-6 CASSRDINNSPLHF TGTGCCAGCAGTCGGGACATCAATAATTCACCCCTCCACTTT
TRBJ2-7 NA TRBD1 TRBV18 CASSPKQGSGSYEQYF TGTGCCAGCTCTCCCAAACAGGGGAGCGGTTCCTACGAGCAGTACTTC
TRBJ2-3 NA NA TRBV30 CAWRPSWDTQYF TGTGCCTGGAGGCCTAGTTGGGATACGCAGTATTTT
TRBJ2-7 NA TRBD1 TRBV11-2 CASSHGTAYEQYF TGTGCCAGCAGTCACGGGACAGCCTACGAGCAGTACTTC